Below are 8 T cell receptor beta chains sequenced from a single sample in a study of OX40 agonist ivuxolimab in advanced cancers. Data came from immunoSEQ multiplex PCR; TCRdb stores just in-frame clones and leaves some out. Of tens of thousands of clones listed, about nine tenths are singletons. The material sequenced was CD4+ or CD8+ T cells sorted from blood, taken in a trial of the OX40 agonist ivuxolimab. The source is an adult with an advanced solid tumor such as melanoma, head and neck, liver or kidney cancer.

This chain links TRBV28 with TRBJ1-2, with D perhaps TRBD1 (5 bases). This CDR3 is built from 14 residues. The V gene lost 6 bases and the J gene lost 8 bases, with 19 bases spanning the gap. Per the germline V gene, CDR1 is MDHEN and CDR2 is SYDVKM. CDR3 protein: CASRRGAGGEGYTF. The CDR3 nucleotides read TGTGCCAGCAGGCGCGGGGCTGGAGGGGAGGGCTACACCTTC.

The chain couples TRBV7-9 to TRBJ1-1; 11 bases match TRBD1. V lost 2 bases and J lost 10; bases outside the gene matches: 12. This CDR3 has 16 residues. Germline CDR1 and CDR2: SEHNR and FQNEAQ (reference sequence). The CDR3: CASSLIPADRGLGAFF. The CDR3, as DNA: TGTGCCAGCAGCTTAATCCCCGCGGACAGGGGGCTAGGAGCTTTCTTT.

The chain uses TRBV18 and TRBJ1-5; weak D call: TRBD1 (6 bases). Germline CDR1 is KGHSH and CDR2 is LQKENI. The ends were cut back, 5 bases at V and 0 bases at J, with 8 bases in the middle. This CDR3 has 14 residues. CDR3 sequence (DNA): TGTGCCAGCTCAAGGACAGTTAGCAATCAGCCCCAGCATTTT. This gives the protein CASSRTVSNQPQHF.

The chain is built from TRBV7-9 and TRBJ1-5; 7 nucleotides match TRBD1. There are 15 residues in the CDR3. Trimming at V came to 5 bases and at J to 0 bases, leaving 4 bases not matched to a gene. Per the germline V gene, CDR1 is SEHNR and CDR2 is FQNEAQ (reference sequence). The CDR3: CASSHGQDSNQPQHF. The CDR3 DNA sequence: TGTGCCAGCAGCCACGGACAGGATAGCAATCAGCCCCAGCATTTT.

CDR3 DNA sequence: TGTGCCAGCAGCTTGGGTCACAGGGGTTCGTACGAGCAGTACTTC. This encodes CASSLGHRGSYEQYF. This rearrangement joins TRBV11-2 to TRBJ2-7, with TRBD1 matching 7 bases. The germline V gene has CDR1 SGHAT and CDR2 FQNNGV. After removal of 3 bases from V and 4 bases from J, the junction contained 9 bases not matched to a gene. The CDR3 loop spans 15 amino acids.

Here the CDR3 DNA reads TGTGCCAGCAGACCGCTCCGACTAGCTGCCAGCATTACCTCTAACAATGAGCAGTTCTTC. Amino acid sequence: CASRPLRLAASITSNNEQFF. The chain is built from TRBV27 and TRBJ2-1, with 7 bases fitting TRBD2. The V gene's germline CDR1 is MNHEY and CDR2 SMNVEV (reference sequence). The CDR3 extends over 20 amino acids. Germline trimming cut 6 bases from V and 5 bases from J; bases unmatched to any gene: 25.

V is TRBV6-1 and J is TRBJ1-2, with TRBD1 matching over 7 bases. V shed 6 bases and J 3 bases; nucleotides not matched to a gene: 7. The CDR3 length is 14 residues. In germline, CDR1 is MNHNS, CDR2 SASEGT. CDR3 in amino acids: CASRARGDDYGYTF. CDR3 nucleotides: TGTGCCAGCAGAGCCAGGGGGGATGACTATGGCTACACCTTC.

The gene calls are TRBV19 and TRBJ2-3; D remains unclear. CDR1 LNHDA and CDR2 SQIVND come from the germline V gene (reference sequence). The CDR3 has 16 amino acids. V was trimmed by 4 bases and J by 2 bases, leaving 16 bases between them. The CDR3 sequence: CASSSRPDGFTDTQYF. The CDR3 DNA reads as TGTGCCAGTAGTAGTCGGCCGGACGGATTCACAGATACGCAGTATTTT.